The sequence of this TCR beta chain was determined in a study of Ad26.COV2.S vaccination and SARS-CoV-2 variants. The treatment here: 19 received Ad26.COV2.S at low or high dose, single or two shots; about 5 received placebo; per-sample allocation not given. Day 63 following the first vaccine or placebo injection was when the samples were taken. This table comes from immunoSEQ multiplex PCR, and its TCRdb copy is limited to in-frame clones, with some not included. Of around 310,000 clones in the sample, 90% are singletons; the top ten hold around 5%. The V end lost 6 bases, the J end lost 7 bases, and 18 bases lay between the germline ends. This CDR3 is 14 amino acids long. Germline assignment: CDR1 SGHVS and CDR2 FQNEAQ.

The chain has TRBV7-8 and TRBJ1-1; no definite D call. The sequences come from peripheral blood, collected in a trial of Ad26.COV2.S vaccine versus placebo. The TCR originated in a person aged 18-60 years who received the Ad26.COV2.S COVID-19 vaccine or a placebo. The CDR3, as DNA: TGTGCCAGCAGAAATGACCGGGTCTTCCATGAAGCTTTCTTT. This translates into CASRNDRVFHEAFF.